Listed below are T cell receptor beta chains from one sample, sequenced in a study of cytomegalovirus exposure and HLA in healthy donors. Only in-frame clones appear in the TCRdb table, and some are missing; sequencing was by immunoSEQ multiplex PCR. This table holds fewer than 200,000 clones, 70% to 80% found once. Input material: PBMCs. Receptor source: a man aged 55 to 70 in good health and CMV-seronegative. Both conserved end residues are part of each CDR3. Fields, in order: clone size, D gene, J gene, V gene, CDR3 DNA, CDR3 protein. D genes are given only for firm matches. Rows may omit the clone size; those that give it use once, few, many or a size class.

- - TRBJ1-6 TRBV25-1 TGTGCCAGCAGAGGGGGCTCCTATAATTCACCCCTCCACTTT CASRGGSYNSPLHF
- TRBD1 TRBJ2-7 TRBV18 TGTGCCAGCTCACCAAGGACAGGCTCCTACGAGCAGTACTTC CASSPRTGSYEQYF
- TRBD1 TRBJ1-1 TRBV15 TGTGCCACCAGCAGAGGCCAAGGACAGGGCCACACTGAAGCTTTCTTT CATSRGQGQGHTEAFF
- - TRBJ2-7 TRBV10-2 TGCGCCAGCAGTGATCCAGGGGGGTCCTACTCCTACGAGCAGTACTTC CASSDPGGSYSYEQYF
- - TRBJ1-5 TRBV5-1 TGCGCCAGCAGCTTAGGCGGATACAATCAGCCCCAGCATTTT CASSLGGYNQPQHF
- - TRBJ1-4 TRBV7-9 TGTGCCAGCAGCCCAAGACAGCATGAAAAACTGTTTTTT CASSPRQHEKLFF
few TRBD2 TRBJ2-1 TRBV5-1 TGCGCCAGCAGCTTGAGGGAGGGCCAGTGGAATGAGCAGTTCTTC CASSLREGQWNEQFF
once - TRBJ1-1 TRBV5-1 TGCGCCAGCAGCTCCTTATTGAACACTGAAGCTTTCTTT CASSSLLNTEAFF
once - TRBJ2-1 TRBV5-1 TGCGCCAGCAGCTTGGTTCCAGACGCGCAGGAGTTCTTC CASSLVPDAQEFF
- TRBD2 TRBJ2-7 TRBV5-4 TGTGCCAGCAGCTTGTTGGGACTAGGAATACTCGAGCAGTACTTC CASSLLGLGILEQYF
few - TRBJ2-1 TRBV19 TGTGCCAGTAGTATGCGGGCTCCCACAGGAGGGTACAATGAGCAGTTCTTC CASSMRAPTGGYNEQFF
- - TRBJ2-1 TRBV27 TGTGCCAGCAGTTTATCCATAGGGACACGTGAGCAGTTCTTC CASSLSIGTREQFF
- - TRBJ2-7 TRBV4-1 TGCGCCAGCAGCTCTACTGGACAGAGAGCCTACGAGCAGTACTTC CASSSTGQRAYEQYF
few TRBD1 TRBJ2-7 TRBV28 TGTGCCAGCAGAACGGGACAGGGCACCTACGAGCAGTACTTC CASRTGQGTYEQYF